The text below deals with one T cell receptor beta chain. The data are from a study of blood T cell repertoires in COVID-19. For the study at large: PBMCs, B-cell-depleted T cells, or T cells were the source of the cDNA or gDNA that made up the material.

Per the original methods: Amplifying reference gene primers gave estimates of nucleated cell counts. TCRdb's copy holds only in-frame clones and misses some; the assay was immunoSEQ multiplex PCR. V, J and clone size reflect that table, while D and trimming were determined from the DNA. The data contain 200,000 or so clones, around 84% of them singletons. The specimen was peripheral blood. This clonotype was sampled from a human donor in a cohort sampled during active COVID-19.

The CDR3 DNA reads TGTGCCAGCAGGTCCATGGCCAGGGGGCGGCATCTTAATTATGGCTACACCTTC. This gives the protein CASRSMARGRHLNYGYTF. The rearrangement joins TRBV3-1 (or the pseudogene TRBV3-2) to TRBJ1-2, with 8 bases lining up with TRBD1. The CDR3 consists of 18 residues. The germline gives CDR1 LGHDT, CDR2 YNNKEL (reference sequence). J lost 5 bases, V lost 6 bases, and 20 bases had no gene match.